These 26 T cell receptor beta chains were all obtained from the same sample, sequenced in a study of blood T cell repertoires in COVID-19 (dated by TCRdb to the early 2020s). The library was produced with the immunoSEQ multiplex PCR assay. Not all clones reach the TCRdb copy of this immuneACCESS table, which keeps in-frame sequences only. Checked studies attribute under half of the gap to unresolved V genes and leave the rest unexplained. Present in this sample are 200,000 to 300,000 clones, about nine tenths of which were seen just once. Over 2% of the sample belongs to the ten largest clones. The sequenced sample consisted of PBMCs or T cells enriched from blood (not recorded which). The receptors here all came from a middle-aged woman with acute COVID-19.

The genes are TRBV3-1 (or the pseudogene TRBV3-2) and TRBJ2-3; perhaps TRBD2 as D (5 bases). The germline CDR1 and CDR2 sequences are LGHDT and YNNKEL (reference sequence). The ends were cut back, 3 bases at V and 5 bases at J, with 18 bases in the middle. The CDR3 covers 16 residues. In DNA form, the CDR3 reads TGTGCCAGCAGCCACCGCCTGGAGGAGGAGTTAGATACGCAGTATTTT. It is translated as CASSHRLEEELDTQYF.

This clone came up once. This rearrangement joins TRBV5-1 to TRBJ1-2; the match to TRBD1 covers 7 bases. The CDR3 sequence is 15 residues long. Trimming removed 1 base from V and 2 bases from J; junction bases left unmatched: 5. Per the germline V gene, CDR1 is SGHRS and CDR2 is YFSETQ. The CDR3 reads CASSLTGEVNYGYTF. The DNA for the CDR3 is TGCGCCAGCAGCTTGACAGGGGAGGTCAACTATGGCTACACCTTC.

The genes are TRBV2 and TRBJ1-5; 9 nucleotides line up with TRBD1. Trimming cost V 5 bases and J 1 base; bases outside gene matches: 3. Germline V gene sequence: CDR1 SNHLY, CDR2 FYNNEI. This CDR3 is 15 amino acids long. The CDR3 nucleotides read TGTGCCAGCAGTCGGGACAGGGTAAGCAATCAGCCCCAGCATTTT. Translation gives CASSRDRVSNQPQHF.

The chain employs TRBV7-9 and TRBJ2-3; D gene uncertain. The germline V gene encodes CDR1 SEHNR and CDR2 FQNEAQ (reference sequence). Trimming removed 6 bases from V and 0 bases from J, with 22 bases in between. This CDR3 is 18 amino acids long. The DNA of the CDR3 is TGTGCCAGCAGGGGTAAAGGCCGTCGAGCGCCGAGCACAGATACGCAGTATTTT. The encoded protein is CASRGKGRRAPSTDTQYF.

The chain carries TRBV12-3 or TRBV12-4 and TRBJ1-6; D is uncertain. Trimming shortened V by 5 bases and J by 10 bases, and 12 bases separated the two germline ends. This CDR3 region has 13 residues. The CDR3 reads CASSLLEGSPLHF. CDR3 in DNA: TGTGCCAGCAGTCTCTTAGAGGGCTCACCCCTCCACTTT.

This clone was recorded once. J is TRBJ2-7 and V is TRBV6-5, with D perhaps TRBD1 (6 bases). The germline CDR1 and CDR2 sequences are MNHEY and SVGAGI. V dropped 11 bases and J dropped 2 bases, with 19 bases sitting between them. CDR3 length equals 14 residues. CDR3 residues: CAARQVGYPYEQYF. DNA for the CDR3: TGTGCCGCGAGACAGGTTGGTTACCCCTACGAGCAGTACTTC.

The chain employs TRBV4-3 and TRBJ1-3, with D perhaps matching TRBD1 (6 bases). The CDR3 contains 15 residues. The V and J ends lost 0 bases and 4 bases respectively, with 10 bases between them. From germline, CDR1 is LGHNA and CDR2 YSLEER. The CDR3, as DNA: TGCGCCAGCAGCCAAGATATACAGGGAGGAAACACCATATATTTT. Translating it yields CASSQDIQGGNTIYF.

This clone was recorded a few times. The chain recombines TRBV27 with TRBJ2-7, with D perhaps TRBD1 (6 bases). Germline V lookup: CDR1 MNHEY, CDR2 SMNVEV (reference sequence). The V end was cut by 8 bases, the J end by 3 bases, with 17 bases between. This CDR3 region has 14 residues. The CDR3 coding sequence is TGTGCCAGCCGATCATATGGCAGGGGCTACGAGCAGTACTTC. It codes for CASRSYGRGYEQYF.

The chain employs TRBV10-3 and TRBJ1-1, with TRBD1 as a possible D gene (5 bases). Per the germline V gene, CDR1 is ENHRY and CDR2 is SYGVKD. This CDR3 is built from 13 residues. CDR3 loop: CASQGRDRTEAFF. The CDR3, as DNA: TGTGCTTCCCAGGGCAGGGATCGCACTGAAGCTTTCTTT.

The rearrangement joins TRBV7-2 to TRBJ1-3, with 9 positions matching TRBD1. This CDR3 is built from 15 residues. The V segment lost 5 bases and the J segment 7 bases; nucleotides outside the gene matches: 9. Germline CDR1 SGHTA, CDR2 FQGNSA. The CDR3 protein is CASSPGTGKANTIYF. CDR3 bases: TGTGCCAGCAGCCCCGGGACAGGGAAGGCGAACACCATATATTTT. Full variable domain (remainder filled in from reference TRBV7-2 and TRBJ1-3): GAGVSQSPSNKVTEKGKDVELRCDPISGHTALYWYRQSLGQGLEFLIYFQGNSAPDKSGLPSDRFSAERTGGSVSTLTIQRTQQEDSAVYLCASSPGTGKANTIYFGEGSWLTVV.

This chain connects TRBV18 to TRBJ2-3, with D perhaps TRBD2 (7 bases). The germline CDR1 and CDR2 sequences are KGHSH and LQKENI. V shed 3 bases and J shed 4 bases, with 14 bases lying between them. CDR3 length: 15 amino acids. The CDR3 sequence: CASSPRRGGADTQYF. The CDR3 DNA reads as TGTGCCAGCTCACCTAGAAGGGGGGGCGCAGATACGCAGTATTTT.

This sequence joins TRBV11-2 and TRBJ2-2, with D possibly being TRBD2 (7 bases). Germline CDR1 SGHAT, CDR2 FQNNGV. The CDR3 is 16 residues long. Between the trimmed V and J ends, which lost 5 bases and 4 bases, there was a span of 17 bases. This chain's CDR3 is CASSGGAVLITGELFF. The DNA of the CDR3 is TGTGCCAGCAGCGGGGGGGCCGTCTTAATCACCGGGGAGCTGTTTTTT. The full variable domain, rest sourced from reference TRBV11-2 and TRBJ2-2, is EAGVAQSPRYKIIEKRQSVAFWCNPISGHATLYWYQQILGQGPKLLIQFQNNGVVDDSQLPKDRFSAERLKGVDSTLKIQPAKLEDSAVYLCASSGGAVLITGELFFGEGSRLTVL.

J is TRBJ2-7 and V is TRBV2; no definite D call. Trimming shortened V by 5 bases and J by 5 bases, and 13 bases separated the two germline ends. The V gene's germline CDR1 is SNHLY and CDR2 FYNNEI. The CDR3 contains 13 residues. The CDR3 DNA follows: TGTGCCAGCAGTTCACAGAAGGCCCACGAGCAGTACTTC. It codes for CASSSQKAHEQYF.

The chain joins TRBV5-1 to TRBJ1-6, with 7 bases fitting TRBD1. J lost 5 bases, V lost 4 bases, and 3 bases had no gene match. This CDR3 has 14 residues. In germline, CDR1 is SGHRS, CDR2 YFSETQ. The CDR3 protein is CASSQGQNNSPLHF. The DNA of the CDR3 is TGCGCCAGCAGCCAGGGACAGAATAATTCACCCCTCCACTTT.

This chain connects TRBV24-1 to TRBJ2-1; 8 nucleotides line up with TRBD2. The CDR3 consists of 20 residues. The germline CDR1 and CDR2 sequences are KGHDR and SFDVKD. V lost 0 bases to trimming and J lost 0 bases; unmatched junction nucleotides: 12. CDR3 protein: CATSDLQGSGAPSSYNEQFF. The CDR3 DNA is TGTGCCACCAGTGATTTGCAGGGTAGCGGGGCCCCCAGCTCCTACAATGAGCAGTTCTTC.

This chain uses TRBV5-1 with TRBJ2-1, with a possible D match to TRBD2 (6 bases). CDR3 size: 16 residues. The germline V gene encodes CDR1 SGHRS and CDR2 YFSETQ. The V end lost 4 bases, the J end lost 10 bases, and 24 bases lay between the germline ends. CDR3 nucleotide sequence: TGCGCCAGCAGCCGTACCCGGGACTTCCCCGACCCCGAGCAGTTCTTC. Amino acid sequence: CASSRTRDFPDPEQFF.

The chain couples TRBV15 to TRBJ2-1; 8 bases are a match to TRBD1. After removal of 3 bases from V and 3 bases from J, the junction contained 7 bases not matched to a gene. Germline loops: CDR1 LNHNV, CDR2 YYDKDF (reference sequence). This CDR3 comprises 16 residues. CDR3 in DNA: TGTGCCACCAGCAGGGGACAGGAAGGGATCTACAATGAGCAGTTCTTC. Protein: CATSRGQEGIYNEQFF.

J is TRBJ1-2 and V is TRBV5-6, with 9 positions matching TRBD1. After removal of 3 bases from V and 8 bases from J, the junction contained 11 bases not matched to a gene. The germline V gene has CDR1 SGHDT and CDR2 YYEEEE. The CDR3 consists of 15 residues. In nucleotides, the CDR3 is TGTGCCAGCAGCTCCCGGGGGACAGGGCATGAGGGCTACACCTTC. Amino acid sequence: CASSSRGTGHEGYTF.

This chain connects TRBV4-3 to TRBJ2-3; possible D gene TRBD2, 6 bases. Per germline, CDR1 LGHNA and CDR2 YSLEER. Between the trimmed V and J ends, which lost 1 base and 3 bases, there was a span of 11 bases. The CDR3 consists of 15 residues. The CDR3, as DNA: TGCGCCAGCAGCCAAGTCTACCGGGGGACAGATACGCAGTATTTT. This translates into CASSQVYRGTDTQYF.

The rearrangement links TRBV21-1 to TRBJ2-3; TRBD2 was called by the table and not checked on the DNA. TRBV21-1 is a listed pseudogene. The CDR3 is made up of 14 amino acids. CDR3 coding DNA: TGTGCCAGAACCGGGACTAGCGAACCGCACTGGCAGTATTTT. Its protein product is CARTGTSEPHWQYF.

V usage is TRBV29-1 and J usage is TRBJ1-4, with TRBD1 as a possible D gene (5 bases). Germline V gene sequence: CDR1 SQVTM, CDR2 ANQGSEA. Trimming shortened V by 6 bases and J by 5 bases, and 13 bases separated the two germline ends. The CDR3 runs 13 residues. Here the CDR3 reads CSVAGGGNEKLFF. The CDR3 nucleotides read TGCAGCGTGGCGGGGGGTGGGAATGAAAAACTGTTTTTT.

The chain carries TRBV4-2 and TRBJ1-2, with no clear D. This CDR3 spans 15 amino acids. Germline V CDR1 and CDR2: LGHNA, YNFKEQ. Trimming left V 0 bases short and J 3 bases short, with 11 bases between. As DNA, the CDR3 is TGTGCCAGCAGCCAAGAGGGAGGATTGCACTATGGCTACACCTTC. This encodes CASSQEGGLHYGYTF.

CDR3 sequence: CASSQNALSRVGNYEQYV. In nucleotides, the CDR3 is TGCGCCAGCAGTCAAAATGCCCTCAGCAGGGTTGGGAACTACGAGCAGTACGTC. This sequence joins TRBV23-1 and TRBJ2-7; D might be TRBD1 (5 bases). TRBV23-1 is known as an ORF, though its function is uncertain. The CDR3 has 18 residues. Trimming left V 2 bases short and J 3 bases short, with 23 bases between.

This chain uses TRBV12-3 or TRBV12-4 with TRBJ1-2, with 10 bases aligning to TRBD1. Trimming took 3 bases from V and 7 from J; bases not matched to a gene: 2. This CDR3 contains 13 residues. CDR3 loop: CASSLTGGVGYTF. The CDR3 DNA reads as TGTGCCAGCAGTTTGACAGGGGGCGTTGGCTACACCTTC.

The genes are TRBV18 and TRBJ1-2, with D possibly matching TRBD1 (6 bases). Germline assignment: CDR1 KGHSH and CDR2 LQKENI. The CDR3 sequence is 16 residues long. Trimming removed 6 bases at V and 4 bases at J, with 21 bases between. The CDR3 DNA reads TGTGCCAGCTCGCAAGAAAAAAATACAGGGTTCTATGGCTACACCTTC. Translated: CASSQEKNTGFYGYTF.

DNA of the CDR3: TGTGCCAGTAGTATTGAACTAGCGGGAACCGGGGAGCTGTTTTTT. Encoded protein: CASSIELAGTGELFF. V and J are TRBV19 and TRBJ2-2; 10 bases align to TRBD2. CDR1 is LNHDA, CDR2 SQIVND, per germline (reference sequence). The CDR3 is made up of 15 amino acids. Trimming at V came to 3 bases and at J to 5 bases, leaving 3 bases not matched to a gene.